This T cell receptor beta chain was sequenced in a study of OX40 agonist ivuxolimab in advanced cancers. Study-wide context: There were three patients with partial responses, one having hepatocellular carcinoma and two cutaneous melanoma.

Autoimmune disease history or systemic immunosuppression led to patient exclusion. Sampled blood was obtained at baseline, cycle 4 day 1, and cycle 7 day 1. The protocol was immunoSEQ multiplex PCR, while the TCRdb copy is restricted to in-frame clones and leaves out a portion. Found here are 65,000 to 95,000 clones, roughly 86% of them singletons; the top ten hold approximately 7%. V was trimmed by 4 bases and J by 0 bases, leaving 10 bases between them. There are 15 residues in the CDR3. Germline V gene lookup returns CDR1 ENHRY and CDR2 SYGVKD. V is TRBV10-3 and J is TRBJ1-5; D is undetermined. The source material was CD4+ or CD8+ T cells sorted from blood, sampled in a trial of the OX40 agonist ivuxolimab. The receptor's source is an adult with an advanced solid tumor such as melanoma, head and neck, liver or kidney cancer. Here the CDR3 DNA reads TGTGCCATCAGTGGGGGTGGGAATAGCAATCAGCCCCAGCATTTT. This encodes CAISGGGNSNQPQHF.